Presented here are 20 T cell receptor beta chains from one specimen sequenced in a study of T cell responses to AZD1222 COVID-19 vaccine. Profiled with immunoSEQ multiplex PCR; TCRdb holds only in-frame clones, not every one. The repertoire holds approximately 60,000 clones, with 70% to 90% as singletons. The sequences come from peripheral blood, collected 28 days after the second AZD1222 dose. These TCRs come from an adult who received the AZD1222 COVID-19 vaccine.

In regard to this clone: In the same sample, other DNA sequences code for this CDR3. The CDR3 spells CASSPGGEKLFF. In nucleotides, the CDR3 is TGTGCCAGCTCACCGGGTGGCGAAAAACTGTTTTTT. V gene TRBV18 combines with J gene TRBJ1-4; D is unresolved. Trimming removed 3 bases from V and 8 bases from J, with 7 bases in between. From germline, CDR1 is KGHSH and CDR2 LQKENI. This CDR3 spans 12 amino acids.

The genes are TRBV28 and TRBJ1-2; no firm D call. Germline lookup yields CDR1 MDHEN and CDR2 SYDVKM. The CDR3 runs to 11 residues. V gave up 4 bases and J gave up 6 bases, with 6 bases separating them. The CDR3 protein is CASSYNHGYTF. Here the CDR3 DNA reads TGTGCCAGCAGTTATAATCATGGCTACACCTTC.

The V call is TRBV21-1, the J call TRBJ2-1; TRBD2, the table's D call, lacks a check against the DNA. TRBV21-1 is classified as a pseudogene. This CDR3 is 11 amino acids long. CDR3 in amino acids: CASRSKNEQFF. CDR3 nucleotides: TGTGCCAGCAGGAGTAAGAATGAGCAGTTCTTC.

V usage is TRBV3-1 (or the pseudogene TRBV3-2) and J usage is TRBJ2-2; D perhaps matches TRBD1 (6 bases). This CDR3 contains 14 residues. V was shortened by 4 bases and J by 7 bases, with 13 bases between the two germline ends. Germline lookup yields CDR1 LGHDT and CDR2 YNNKEL (reference sequence). The CDR3 coding sequence is TGTGCCAGCAGCCGACAGGCCCTCGGCGGGGAGCTGTTTTTT. Translating it yields CASSRQALGGELFF.

The chain is built from TRBV10-3 and TRBJ1-4; the match to TRBD1 covers 10 bases. The CDR3 consists of 13 residues. Germline loops: CDR1 ENHRY, CDR2 SYGVKD. Unmatched junction bases numbered 4, after V lost 11 bases and J lost 4 bases. The CDR3: CAVGQGVNEKLFF. The CDR3 DNA is TGTGCCGTTGGACAGGGGGTTAATGAAAAACTGTTTTTT.

This sequence joins TRBV9 and TRBJ2-1, with TRBD2 matching over 14 bases. Germline CDR1 is SGDLS and CDR2 is YYNGEE. J gave up 9 bases and V 4 bases, and 15 bases lay outside the gene matches. The CDR3 has 18 amino acids. This chain's CDR3 is CASSTFPGGLAGAGEQFF. The CDR3 nucleotides are TGTGCCAGCAGCACCTTCCCTGGGGGACTAGCGGGAGCTGGTGAGCAGTTCTTC.

This rearrangement joins TRBV15 to TRBJ1-1; 7 bases are a match to TRBD1. The germline V gene encodes CDR1 LNHNV and CDR2 YYDKDF (reference sequence). This CDR3 is built from 14 residues. V was clipped by 2 bases and J by 5 bases; unmatched bases: 5. The CDR3 bases are TGTGCCACCAGCAGAATTGACAGGGCTACTGAAGCTTTCTTT. Its protein is CATSRIDRATEAFF.

In DNA form, the CDR3 reads TGTGCCAGCAGCGCCACAGGGGGTCTAGCCAAAAACATTCAGTACTTC. This sequence encodes CASSATGGLAKNIQYF. J is TRBJ2-4 and V is TRBV9; 8 positions match TRBD1. The junction had 5 bases not matched to a gene; V was cut back by 3 bases and J by 0 bases. Germline values: CDR1 SGDLS, CDR2 YYNGEE. This CDR3 spans 16 amino acids.

The rearrangement uses TRBV28 and TRBJ2-2; the D is unclear. V lost 6 bases and J lost 4, with 9 bases in between. Germline lookup yields CDR1 MDHEN and CDR2 SYDVKM. The CDR3 is 13 residues long. CDR3 loop: CASSRDSTGELFF. The CDR3, as DNA: TGTGCCAGCAGCAGAGATTCCACCGGGGAGCTGTTTTTT.

The rearrangement uses TRBV28 and TRBJ1-6; no reliable D call. Between the trimmed V and J ends, which lost 2 bases and 9 bases, there was a span of 23 bases. Germline V gene data show CDR1 as MDHEN and CDR2 as SYDVKM. This CDR3 is 18 amino acids long. This chain's CDR3 is CASSLPSSPPRPSSPLHF. The CDR3 region has the DNA TGTGCCAGCAGTTTACCCTCCTCTCCGCCCCGACCAAGTTCACCCCTCCACTTT. The complete variable domain, with remaining parts taken from reference TRBV28 and TRBJ1-6, reads DVKVTQSSRYLVKRTGEKVFLECVQDMDHENMFWYRQDPGLGLRLIYFSYDVKMKEKGDIPEGYSVSREKKERFSLILESASTNQTSMYLCASSLPSSPPRPSSPLHFGNGTRLTVT.

The J gene is TRBJ1-6, the V gene TRBV25-1, with a possible D match to TRBD1 (5 bases). Looked up from germline, CDR1 is MGHDK and CDR2 is SYGVNS. V was pared by 1 base and J by 3 bases, with 10 bases between. The CDR3 extends over 16 amino acids. DNA of the CDR3: TGTGCCAGCAGTGAATTCGGGACTCTCTATAATTCACCCCTCCACTTT. It encodes CASSEFGTLYNSPLHF.

This clone was counted a few times. The V gene is TRBV11-2, the J gene TRBJ2-5; D might be TRBD1 (6 bases). Trimming left V 1 base short and J 4 bases short, with 19 bases between. Germline V gene data show CDR1 as SGHAT and CDR2 as FQNNGV. CDR3 size: 17 residues. CDR3 protein: CASSLVPTGRFRETQYF. CDR3 nucleotide sequence: TGTGCCAGCAGCTTAGTCCCGACAGGCAGGTTCCGAGAGACCCAGTACTTC.

The rearrangement joins TRBV5-6 to TRBJ1-5; maybe TRBD1 (6 bases). This CDR3 comprises 15 residues. CDR1 and CDR2 (germline): SGHDT, YYEEEE. Trimming pared 0 bases from V and 7 bases from J, leaving 14 bases between. CDR3 protein: CASSLGVQGRQPQHF. Here the CDR3 DNA reads TGTGCCAGCAGCTTGGGGGTTCAGGGGAGGCAGCCCCAGCATTTT.

The chain has TRBV6-5 and TRBJ1-1, with TRBD1 matching 8 bases. The CDR3 is 15 amino acids. Unmatched junction bases numbered 6, after V lost 6 bases and J lost 0 bases. Germline V CDR1 and CDR2: MNHEY, SVGAGI. The CDR3 bases are TGTGCCAGCAGGACCCAGGGGGCGGTGAACACTGAAGCTTTCTTT. It codes for CASRTQGAVNTEAFF.

This clone was counted a single time. The V gene is TRBV29-1, the J gene TRBJ2-7; D may be TRBD2 (6 bases). The CDR3 length is 14 residues. Germline V lookup: CDR1 SQVTM, CDR2 ANQGSEA. The V gene lost 5 bases and the J gene lost 2 bases, with 16 bases spanning the gap. The CDR3 DNA reads TGCAGCGTTTCTCAGGGAGGTTGGACCTACGAGCAGTACTTC. It yields the protein CSVSQGGWTYEQYF.

The chain couples TRBV7-9 to TRBJ2-7, with TRBD2 matching over 7 bases. With V trimmed by 4 bases and J by 5 bases, 5 bases remained unmatched. From germline, CDR1 is SEHNR and CDR2 FQNEAQ (reference sequence). The CDR3 contains 13 residues. The CDR3 coding sequence is TGTGCCAGCAGCTCAAGGCGGGGGAACGAGCAGTACTTC. Protein product: CASSSRRGNEQYF.

Only one count was recorded for this clone. The chain employs TRBV11-1 and TRBJ2-2; D is unclear. This CDR3 has 15 amino acids. The germline V gene has CDR1 SGHAT and CDR2 FQDESV (reference sequence). V shed 5 bases and J shed 3 bases, with 13 bases lying between them. The CDR3 protein is CASSSPWGHTGELFF. The CDR3 DNA reads TGTGCCAGCAGCAGTCCGTGGGGTCACACCGGGGAGCTGTTTTTT. The complete variable domain, with remaining parts taken from reference TRBV11-1 and TRBJ2-2, reads EAEVAQSPRYKITEKSQAVAFWCDPISGHATLYWYRQILGQGPELLVQFQDESVVDDSQLPKDRFSAERLKGVDSTLKIQPAELGDSAMYLCASSSPWGHTGELFFGEGSRLTVL.

This clone turned up a few times. V gene TRBV28 combines with J gene TRBJ1-4; the D gene is possibly TRBD1 (5 bases). V lost 2 bases and J lost 3, with 10 bases in between. Germline V CDR1 and CDR2: MDHEN, SYDVKM. CDR3 length: 15 residues. CDR3 residues: CASSLTGGANEKLFF. The CDR3 DNA reads as TGTGCCAGCAGTTTAACCGGGGGGGCTAATGAAAAACTGTTTTTT.

This chain joins TRBV19 and TRBJ1-1; 9 bases align to TRBD1. Germline V gene sequence: CDR1 LNHDA, CDR2 SQIVND (reference sequence). V dropped 6 bases and J dropped 1; count of bases not matched to a gene: 6. The CDR3 has 15 amino acids. CDR3 nucleotides: TGTGCCAGTAGACCACGGGACAGGGAGAACACTGAAGCTTTCTTT. Translating gives CASRPRDRENTEAFF.

The V call is TRBV6-5, the J call TRBJ2-4; 7 bases match TRBD1. After removal of 2 bases from V and 9 bases from J, the junction contained 10 bases not matched to a gene. The CDR3 has 15 amino acids. Germline assignment: CDR1 MNHEY and CDR2 SVGAGI. The CDR3 spells CASSYRAQGSGIQYF. The CDR3, as DNA: TGTGCCAGCAGTTACAGGGCACAGGGGTCGGGCATTCAGTACTTC.